Each of the 29 T cell receptor beta chains below was sequenced from the same sample in a study of blood T cell repertoires in COVID-19. Profiled with immunoSEQ multiplex PCR; TCRdb holds only in-frame clones, not every one. The sample includes around 23,000 clones, 80% to 90% of them seen just once. The sequencing input was peripheral blood. Source of these receptors: a woman of 80 years or more with active or convalescent COVID-19.

Points on this clone: Compared with germline, one end of the junction differs, possibly owing to a read error. This chain uses TRBV11-3 with TRBJ2-1; 8 nucleotides match TRBD2. The germline V gene has CDR1 SGHNT and CDR2 YENEEA. The CDR3 extends over 16 amino acids. The CDR3 nucleotides are TGTGCCCGCAGCCCGGGGGGGCCGGGGGGGGACAATGAGCAGTTCTTC. Encoded protein: CARSPGGPGGDNEQFF. The full variable domain, in which reference TRBV11-3 and TRBJ2-1 provide the parts outside the CDR3, is EAGVVQSPRYKIIEKKQPVAFWCNPISGHNTLYWYLQNLGQGPELLIRYENEEAVDDSQLPKDRFSAERLKGVDSTLKIQPAELGDSAVYLCARSPGGPGGDNEQFFGPGTRLTVL.

The chain is built from TRBV7-9 and TRBJ2-5; 7 positions agree with TRBD2. CDR1 SEHNR and CDR2 FQNEAQ come from the germline V gene (reference sequence). The CDR3 extends over 14 amino acids. Trimming at V came to 6 bases and at J to 1 base, leaving 5 bases not matched to a gene. The CDR3, as DNA: TGTGCCAGCAGAGAGCGGGGACCCCAAGAGACCCAGTACTTC. Its protein is CASRERGPQETQYF.

The chain couples TRBV30 to TRBJ1-4; D perhaps matches TRBD1 (6 bases). The CDR3 contains 16 residues. V was trimmed by 0 bases and J by 8 bases, leaving 19 bases between them. CDR1 GTSNPN and CDR2 SVGIG come from the germline V gene (reference sequence). CDR3 loop: CAWSVLSAGGREKLFF. As DNA, the CDR3 is TGTGCCTGGAGTGTCCTCTCCGCGGGGGGCCGCGAAAAACTGTTTTTT.

J is TRBJ1-4 and V is TRBV15; 11 bases agree with TRBD1. Germline V gene data show CDR1 as LNHNV and CDR2 as YYDKDF (reference sequence). This CDR3 is 15 amino acids long. The V gene end was trimmed by 3 bases and the J gene end by 7 bases; junction bases not matched to a gene: 4. The CDR3: CATSSFGTGGEKLFF. CDR3 coding DNA: TGTGCCACCAGCAGTTTTGGGACAGGGGGTGAAAAACTGTTTTTT.

CDR3 sequence (DNA): TGTGCCAGTAGTATAGGGGACAGGGCCCTAGCCCAGCATTTT. It encodes CASSIGDRALAQHF. The J gene is TRBJ1-5, the V gene TRBV19; the match to TRBD1 covers 9 bases. Germline assignment: CDR1 LNHDA and CDR2 SQIVND (reference sequence). This CDR3 comprises 14 residues. With V trimmed by 1 base and J by 11 bases, 6 bases remained unmatched.

V usage is TRBV20-1 and J usage is TRBJ1-2; D call uncertain. The V end was cut by 3 bases, the J end by 0 bases, with 8 bases between. This CDR3 contains 13 residues. The germline V gene has CDR1 DFQATT and CDR2 SNEGSKA (reference sequence). This CDR3 reads CSASGQANYGYTF. CDR3 DNA sequence: TGCAGTGCTAGTGGTCAGGCTAACTATGGCTACACCTTC.

This sequence joins TRBV20-1 and TRBJ2-1; tentative D call: TRBD1 (5 bases). V gave up 3 bases and J gave up 12 bases, with 12 bases separating them. Germline V lookup: CDR1 DFQATT, CDR2 SNEGSKA (reference sequence). CDR3 length equals 11 residues. The CDR3 DNA reads as TGCAGTGCTAGTAGCAGGGCGAGGCAGTTCTTC. It encodes CSASSRARQFF.

This clone was detected a few times. This chain links TRBV4-1 with TRBJ2-3, with D possibly TRBD2 on 5 matching bases. Germline loops: CDR1 MGHRA, CDR2 YSYEKL. This CDR3 has 17 amino acids. The V gene lost 4 bases and the J gene lost 0 bases, with 17 bases spanning the gap. CDR3 nucleotide sequence: TGCGCCAGCAGCCGGCGAGGGCAGACTACTAGCACAGATACGCAGTATTTT. It codes for CASSRRGQTTSTDTQYF.

The chain joins TRBV4-1 to TRBJ2-7; tentatively, D is TRBD2 (7 bases). CDR1 and CDR2 from the germline V gene are MGHRA and YSYEKL. The germline V and J ends were trimmed by 1 base and 3 bases, with 25 bases remaining between them. The length of the CDR3 is 19 residues. CDR3 sequence: CASSQALYLGSRGGYEQYF. CDR3 DNA sequence: TGCGCCAGCAGCCAAGCGTTGTATCTGGGGAGTAGGGGGGGCTACGAGCAGTACTTC.

The rearrangement links TRBV3-1 (or the pseudogene TRBV3-2) to TRBJ2-7, with 8 nucleotides matching TRBD1. The V and J ends lost 4 bases and 6 bases, in that order; junction bases with no gene match: 5. Per germline, CDR1 LGHDT and CDR2 YNNKEL (reference sequence). This CDR3 is built from 13 residues. The CDR3 nucleotides are TGTGCCAGCAGCCTGACAGGGGCGCTCGAGCAGTACTTC. Translating it yields CASSLTGALEQYF.

The chain combines TRBV27 with TRBJ2-7; 7 nucleotides match TRBD1. CDR1 MNHEY and CDR2 SMNVEV come from the germline V gene (reference sequence). The J segment lost 3 bases and the V segment lost 5 bases, leaving 7 bases of the junction unmatched. The CDR3 spans 14 residues. The chain's CDR3 is CASSRSDRFYEQYF. The CDR3 coding sequence is TGTGCCAGCAGTAGATCGGACAGGTTCTACGAGCAGTACTTC.

The gene calls are TRBV7-9 and TRBJ2-5; 10 bases agree with TRBD2. The trim removed 2 bases at V and 3 bases at J, leaving 6 bases unmatched. Germline lookup yields CDR1 SEHNR and CDR2 FQNEAQ (reference sequence). The CDR3 sequence is 16 residues long. The CDR3 protein is CASSLSGTSVKETQYF. For the CDR3, the DNA is TGTGCCAGCAGCTTATCAGGGACTAGCGTGAAAGAGACCCAGTACTTC.

The chain carries TRBV4-1 and TRBJ2-7; D unresolved. Trimming pared 4 bases from V and 5 bases from J, leaving 18 bases between. CDR1 is MGHRA, CDR2 YSYEKL, per germline. The CDR3 extends over 15 amino acids. CDR3 DNA sequence: TGCGCCAGCAGCCCGCTAGTTCGCAGAAGCAACGAGCAGTACTTC. Amino acid sequence: CASSPLVRRSNEQYF.

The rearrangement uses TRBV30 and TRBJ1-5; D gene unclear. CDR3 size: 11 residues. Germline CDR1 GTSNPN, CDR2 SVGIG (reference sequence). The V gene lost 5 bases and the J gene lost 7 bases, with 9 bases spanning the gap. The CDR3 reads CAWGEGQPQHF. DNA for the CDR3: TGTGCCTGGGGGGAGGGACAGCCCCAGCATTTT.

The rearrangement uses TRBV28 and TRBJ2-7, with D perhaps matching TRBD1 (6 bases). The V end lost 3 bases, the J end lost 4 bases, and 16 bases lay between the germline ends. Germline V gives CDR1 MDHEN, CDR2 SYDVKM. The CDR3 loop spans 15 amino acids. CDR3 sequence (DNA): TGTGCCAGCAGTTTGGTTGGTGGGACACTTTACGAGCAGTACTTC. Its protein is CASSLVGGTLYEQYF.

The rearrangement joins TRBV27 to TRBJ1-5; a weak D match, TRBD1 (6 bases). The germline V and J ends were trimmed by 2 bases and 2 bases, with 10 bases remaining between them. Per germline, CDR1 MNHEY and CDR2 SMNVEV (reference sequence). This CDR3 comprises 15 residues. In nucleotides, the CDR3 is TGTGCCAGCAGTTTACAGGGGACGGGCAATCAGCCCCAGCATTTT. Protein product: CASSLQGTGNQPQHF.

This clone has just one count. The rearrangement joins TRBV5-6 to TRBJ1-1; a possible D gene is TRBD1 (5 bases). The CDR3 is made up of 14 amino acids. Germline assignment: CDR1 SGHDT and CDR2 YYEEEE. V shed 0 bases and J shed 7 bases, with 13 bases lying between them. DNA of the CDR3: TGTGCCAGCAGCTTGGCACGGGGGTATGGTGAAGCTTTCTTT. Translating it yields CASSLARGYGEAFF.

The chain links TRBV27 to TRBJ2-7; TRBD2 agrees at 8 bases. This CDR3 comprises 15 residues. Trimming at V came to 6 bases and at J to 0 bases, leaving 7 bases not matched to a gene. Looked up from germline, CDR1 is MNHEY and CDR2 is SMNVEV (reference sequence). The CDR3 is CASSRVAGYSYEQYF. The CDR3 region has the DNA TGTGCCAGCAGCCGAGTAGCGGGGTACTCCTACGAGCAGTACTTC.

The chain is built from TRBV2 and TRBJ1-5, with 8 bases aligning to TRBD1. The junction had 3 bases not matched to a gene; V was cut back by 7 bases and J by 4 bases. Germline V gives CDR1 SNHLY, CDR2 FYNNEI. The CDR3 extends over 13 amino acids. The CDR3 loop reads CASKGQVNQPQHF. For the CDR3, the DNA is TGTGCCAGCAAGGGACAGGTGAATCAGCCCCAGCATTTT.

The rearrangement uses TRBV3-1 (or the pseudogene TRBV3-2) and TRBJ1-1, with D possibly matching TRBD1 (5 bases). Germline assignment: CDR1 LGHDT and CDR2 YNNKEL (reference sequence). V was clipped by 3 bases and J by 11 bases, with 10 bases between them. There are 11 residues in the CDR3. DNA for the CDR3: TGTGCCAGCAGCCAGGACAATTTGGCTTTCTTT. Translating gives CASSQDNLAFF.

The chain carries TRBV6-2 or TRBV6-3 and TRBJ1-2; TRBD1 agrees at 10 bases. Trimming at V came to 5 bases and at J to 6 bases, leaving 9 bases not matched to a gene. Germline lookup yields CDR1 MNHEY and CDR2 SVGEGT. The CDR3 is made up of 15 amino acids. CDR3 DNA: TGTGCCAGCAGTGACAGGGGGCGAGGGAGTGATGGCTACACCTTC. This sequence encodes CASSDRGRGSDGYTF.

The V and J genes are TRBV28 and TRBJ2-3; D is undetermined. Trimming took 4 bases from V and 0 from J, leaving 20 bases between them. The CDR3 covers 18 residues. Germline V lookup: CDR1 MDHEN, CDR2 SYDVKM. The CDR3 reads CASSSIQTGVSSTDTQYF. The CDR3 DNA follows: TGTGCCAGCAGTTCCATCCAGACCGGAGTTTCTAGCACAGATACGCAGTATTTT.

The J gene is TRBJ1-1, the V gene TRBV7-6; TRBD1 matches at 7 bases. The V segment lost 3 bases and the J segment 5 bases; nucleotides outside the gene matches: 3. Germline CDR1 SGHVS, CDR2 FNYEAQ. This CDR3 contains 13 residues. CDR3: CASSFGTETEAFF. CDR3 DNA sequence: TGTGCCAGCAGCTTCGGGACAGAGACTGAAGCTTTCTTT.

The chain couples TRBV7-2 to TRBJ1-3; tentatively, D is TRBD1 (5 bases). The CDR3 is 16 residues long. The germline V and J ends were trimmed by 5 bases and 0 bases, with 14 bases remaining between them. From germline, CDR1 is SGHTA and CDR2 FQGNSA. The DNA for the CDR3 is TGTGCCAGCAGCAAACCGGACATTCACTCTGGAAACACCATATATTTT. Translating it yields CASSKPDIHSGNTIYF.

V usage is TRBV30 and J usage is TRBJ2-6; the D is unclear. The V end lost 2 bases, the J end lost 0 bases, and 5 bases lay between the germline ends. Germline V CDR1 and CDR2: GTSNPN, SVGIG (reference sequence). This CDR3 region has 14 residues. The CDR3 DNA reads as TGTGCCTGGAGTCGGTACTCTGGGGCCAACGTCCTGACTTTC. This encodes CAWSRYSGANVLTF.

The DNA of the CDR3 is TGCGCCAGCAGCGAGGGACTTAACACCGGGGAGCTGTTTTTT. Protein sequence: CASSEGLNTGELFF. The rearrangement joins TRBV5-1 to TRBJ2-2, with a possible D match to TRBD2 (6 bases). CDR1 is SGHRS, CDR2 YFSETQ, per germline. The V end was cut by 4 bases, the J end by 2 bases, with 9 bases between. CDR3 size: 14 residues. Combining the CDR3 with reference TRBV5-1 and TRBJ2-2 gives the whole variable domain KAGVTQTPRYLIKTRGQQVTLSCSPISGHRSVSWYQQTPGQGLQFLFEYFSETQRNKGNFPGRFSGRQFSNSRSEMNVSTLELGDSALYLCASSEGLNTGELFFGEGSRLTVL.

CDR3: CAWMPGGTNYGYTF. In DNA form, the CDR3 reads TGTGCCTGGATGCCAGGGGGAACTAACTATGGCTACACCTTC. The chain recombines TRBV30 with TRBJ1-2, with TRBD1 matching over 7 bases. The J segment lost 0 bases and the V segment lost 4 bases, leaving 5 bases of the junction unmatched. This CDR3 is built from 14 residues. Germline V gene lookup returns CDR1 GTSNPN and CDR2 SVGIG (reference sequence).

V gene TRBV3-1 (or the pseudogene TRBV3-2) combines with J gene TRBJ2-2; the match to TRBD2 covers 7 bases. The CDR3 runs to 17 residues. The V gene end was trimmed by 0 bases and the J gene end by 5 bases; junction bases not matched to a gene: 9. CDR1 LGHDT and CDR2 YNNKEL come from the germline V gene (reference sequence). The CDR3 here is CASSQDRRPSGTGELFF. The CDR3 coding sequence is TGTGCCAGCAGCCAAGATCGCCGGCCTAGCGGAACCGGGGAGCTGTTTTTT.

This chain joins TRBV24-1 and TRBJ1-3, with 8 bases lining up with TRBD1. V gave up 9 bases and J gave up 4 bases; unmatched junction bases: 7. From germline, CDR1 is KGHDR and CDR2 SFDVKD. This CDR3 is 14 amino acids long. CDR3 region: CATAPTGAGNTIYF. CDR3 coding DNA: TGTGCCACCGCGCCGACAGGGGCAGGAAACACCATATATTTT.